The 8 T cell receptor beta chains reported below all come from one sample, sequenced in a study of blood T cell repertoires in COVID-19. Libraries were prepared by immunoSEQ multiplex PCR; TCRdb keeps only in-frame clonotypes and omits some of them. The data hold tens of thousands of clones, with roughly 90% observed a single time. The specimen sequenced was peripheral blood. The receptors come from a human donor in a cohort sampled during active COVID-19.

This clone was counted a single time. The gene calls are TRBV6-6 and TRBJ2-7; 11 nucleotides match TRBD2. The CDR3 contains 13 residues. Germline V gives CDR1 MNHNY, CDR2 SVGAGI (reference sequence). J was trimmed by 0 bases and V by 10 bases; bases with no gene match: 2. Here the CDR3 reads CAIAGGSSYEQYF. The CDR3 DNA follows: TGTGCCATAGCGGGGGGGAGCTCCTACGAGCAGTACTTC.

The V gene is TRBV6-6, the J gene TRBJ2-1, with D possibly TRBD1 on 6 matching bases. Germline CDR1 reads MNHNY; CDR2 reads SVGAGI (reference sequence). The CDR3 runs to 15 residues. Trimming removed 1 base from V and 6 bases from J, with 13 bases in between. CDR3 in DNA: TGTGCCAGCAGTTACTACTCCGGGACAAGCAATGAGCAGTTCTTC. Amino acid sequence: CASSYYSGTSNEQFF.

This clone was observed a single time. The chain uses TRBV4-1 and TRBJ2-1, with D tentatively TRBD1 (6 bases). This CDR3 has 16 residues. Between the trimmed V and J ends, which lost 3 bases and 0 bases, there was a span of 12 bases. Germline CDR1 reads MGHRA; CDR2 reads YSYEKL. CDR3 amino acids: CASSQAGVSSYNEQFF. For the CDR3, the DNA is TGCGCCAGCAGCCAGGCAGGGGTCAGCTCCTACAATGAGCAGTTCTTC.

The genes are TRBV9 and TRBJ2-5; D is perhaps TRBD2 (6 bases). V lost 4 bases and J lost 1, with 14 bases in between. The CDR3 covers 15 residues. CDR1 is SGDLS and CDR2 is YYNGEE in the germline V gene. This CDR3 reads CASSPRLVSQETQYF. CDR3 coding DNA: TGTGCCAGCAGCCCCCGACTAGTATCCCAAGAGACCCAGTACTTC.

The gene calls are TRBV11-1 and TRBJ1-4; TRBD1 is a possible D gene (6 bases). V was cut by 5 bases and J by 5 bases, with 15 bases left in between. Germline CDR1 reads SGHAT; CDR2 reads FQDESV (reference sequence). The CDR3 runs 15 residues. CDR3 in DNA: TGTGCCAGCAGCCACCGGGACAAAGGGAATGAAAAACTGTTTTTT. This sequence encodes CASSHRDKGNEKLFF.

The chain joins TRBV27 to TRBJ2-1; 12 bases agree with TRBD2. The germline V gene has CDR1 MNHEY and CDR2 SMNVEV (reference sequence). Unmatched junction bases numbered 10, after V lost 8 bases and J lost 5 bases. CDR3 length: 16 amino acids. CDR3 amino acids: CASRHILAGGHNEQFF. The CDR3 DNA follows: TGTGCCAGCCGCCATATACTAGCGGGGGGCCACAATGAGCAGTTCTTC.

The V and J genes are TRBV5-4 and TRBJ2-1, with 9 bases aligning to TRBD2. J was trimmed by 3 bases and V by 3 bases; bases with no gene match: 1. Germline V gene data show CDR1 as SGHNT and CDR2 as YYREEE (reference sequence). This CDR3 is built from 14 residues. Written as DNA, the CDR3 is TGTGCCAGCAGCTCGCGGGGGGGCTACAATGAGCAGTTCTTC. Its translation is CASSSRGGYNEQFF.

The chain combines TRBV5-4 with TRBJ2-7, with TRBD1 matching over 8 bases. CDR3 length: 19 residues. J was trimmed by 2 bases and V by 0 bases; bases with no gene match: 16. The germline gives CDR1 SGHNT, CDR2 YYREEE (reference sequence). CDR3 sequence reads: CASSLAPFLSTGDPYEQYF. CDR3 DNA: TGTGCCAGCAGCTTGGCCCCCTTTTTGTCGACAGGGGACCCCTACGAGCAGTACTTC.